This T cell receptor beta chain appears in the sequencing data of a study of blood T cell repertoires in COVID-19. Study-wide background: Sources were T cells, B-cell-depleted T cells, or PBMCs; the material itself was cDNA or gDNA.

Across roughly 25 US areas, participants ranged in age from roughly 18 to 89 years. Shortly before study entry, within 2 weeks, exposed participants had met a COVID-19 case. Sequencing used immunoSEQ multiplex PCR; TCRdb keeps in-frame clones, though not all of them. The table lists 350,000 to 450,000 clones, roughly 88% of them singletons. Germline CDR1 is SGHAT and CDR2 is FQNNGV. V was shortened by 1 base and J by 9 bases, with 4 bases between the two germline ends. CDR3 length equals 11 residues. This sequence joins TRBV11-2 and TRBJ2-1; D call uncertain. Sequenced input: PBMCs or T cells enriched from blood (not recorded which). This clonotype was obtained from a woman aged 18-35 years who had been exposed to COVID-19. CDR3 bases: TGTGCCAGCAGCTTAGTCTTTGAGCAGTTCTTC. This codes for CASSLVFEQFF.